These 22 T cell receptor beta chains were all obtained from the same sample, sequenced in a study of cytomegalovirus exposure and HLA in healthy donors. The PCR had 60 Vbeta and 13 Jbeta primers. Sequenced by immunoSEQ multiplex PCR; TCRdb stores in-frame clones only, minus some. The sample includes about 140,000 clones, around 80% of them seen just once. Sequences were obtained from PBMCs. These receptors were collected from a woman in her thirties or forties in good health and CMV-seronegative.

The CDR3 DNA follows: TGCGCCAGCAGCTTGGGGCGAACAGGGGGCACAGATACGCAGTATTTT. It encodes CASSLGRTGGTDTQYF. The V gene is TRBV5-1, the J gene TRBJ2-3; 7 bases match TRBD1. The CDR3 is made up of 16 amino acids. Germline V gene lookup returns CDR1 SGHRS and CDR2 YFSETQ. The V segment lost 0 bases and the J segment 1 base; nucleotides outside the gene matches: 5.

The rearrangement links TRBV5-6 to TRBJ2-7; D perhaps matches TRBD2 (5 bases). The CDR3 loop spans 14 amino acids. V was pared by 4 bases and J by 6 bases, with 17 bases between. Germline V CDR1 and CDR2: SGHDT, YYEEEE. CDR3 in DNA: TGTGCCAGCAGCGGCAGGACGGGGAACGGCGAGCAGTACTTC. Its translation is CASSGRTGNGEQYF.

This chain connects TRBV6-5 to TRBJ1-1; 7 positions agree with TRBD1. The germline V gene encodes CDR1 MNHEY and CDR2 SVGAGI. V dropped 2 bases and J dropped 9; count of bases not matched to a gene: 6. The CDR3 has 13 residues. The DNA of the CDR3 is TGTGCCAGCAGTTACGAGTCGACAGGGAAAGCTTTCTTT. As protein: CASSYESTGKAFF.

V is TRBV28 and J is TRBJ2-5; 7 bases match TRBD2. The end of the DNA is better explained by TRBJ2-7, so the J call may be wrong. CDR3 length: 13 residues. The germline V gene has CDR1 MDHEN and CDR2 SYDVKM. The CDR3 is CASRRGGGVEQYF. CDR3 nucleotide sequence: TGTGCCAGCAGACGAGGCGGGGGAGTCGAGCAGTACTTC.

This clone showed up just a few times. Here the CDR3 DNA reads TGTGCCAGCAGGGGACAGGGCGTAAATCAGCCCCAGCATTTT. Protein product: CASRGQGVNQPQHF. This chain connects TRBV6-6 to TRBJ1-5, with 9 positions matching TRBD1. CDR3 length: 14 amino acids. The trim removed 6 bases at V and 4 bases at J, leaving 4 bases unmatched. Per the germline V gene, CDR1 is MNHNY and CDR2 is SVGAGI (reference sequence).

The gene calls are TRBV19 and TRBJ2-3; TRBD2 agrees at 8 bases. This CDR3 is 15 amino acids long. Germline values: CDR1 LNHDA, CDR2 SQIVND (reference sequence). Trimming removed 6 bases from V and 5 bases from J; junction bases left unmatched: 10. The CDR3 DNA follows: TGTGCCAGTAGGACACGGGGGGGCCCTGGAGATACGCAGTATTTT. This translates into CASRTRGGPGDTQYF.

The V call is TRBV5-6, the J call TRBJ2-5; a weak D match, TRBD2 (5 bases). The J call may not be correct, given that the DNA end is closer to TRBJ2-7. This CDR3 region has 17 residues. In germline, CDR1 is SGHDT, CDR2 YYEEEE. CDR3 amino acids: CASSLGGKGLGSYEQYF. The CDR3 DNA is TGTGCCAGCAGCTTGGGAGGGAAGGGCCTCGGCTCCTACGAGCAGTACTTC.

Worth noting for this clone: Within the sample, other DNA sequences also encode this same CDR3. J is TRBJ2-5 and V is TRBV18, with D perhaps TRBD2 (5 bases). The length of the CDR3 is 13 residues. From germline, CDR1 is KGHSH and CDR2 LQKENI. V was trimmed by 2 bases and J by 2 bases, leaving 6 bases between them. The CDR3 sequence: CASSPSGQETQYF. CDR3 in DNA: TGTGCCAGCTCACCATCGGGACAAGAGACCCAGTACTTC. The variable domain in full, with the rest retrieved from reference TRBV18 and TRBJ2-5, is NAGVMQNPRHLVRRRGQEARLRCSPMKGHSHVYWYRQLPEEGLKFMVYLQKENIIDESGMPKERFSAEFPKEGPSILRIQQVVRGDSAAYFCASSPSGQETQYFGPGTRLLVL.

The gene calls are TRBV7-3 and TRBJ1-1; a possible D gene is TRBD1 (6 bases). The CDR3 consists of 14 residues. The V and J ends lost 6 bases and 5 bases respectively, with 16 bases between them. The germline CDR1 and CDR2 sequences are SGHTA and FQGTGA. This CDR3 is CASSRGGEWTEAFF. DNA of the CDR3: TGTGCCAGCAGTCGCGGGGGCGAATGGACTGAAGCTTTCTTT.

Regarding this clone: A junction end diverges from the germline sequence, so it may reflect a read error. J is TRBJ2-4 and V is TRBV5-1; 8 nucleotides line up with TRBD2. CDR3 length: 17 residues. Per germline, CDR1 SGHRS and CDR2 YFSETQ. The CDR3 here is CASSYFDGGAAKNSQYF. Here the CDR3 DNA reads TGCGCCAGCAGCTATTTCGACGGGGGGGCTGCCAAAAACAGTCAGTACTTC.

The sample holds a few counts of this clone. The genes are TRBV5-1 and TRBJ2-7, with 13 bases fitting TRBD2. CDR1 and CDR2 from the germline V gene are SGHRS and YFSETQ. J was trimmed by 7 bases and V by 0 bases; bases with no gene match: 1. This CDR3 has 14 amino acids. The CDR3 loop reads CASSLGLAGGEQYF. The CDR3 DNA is TGCGCCAGCAGCTTGGGACTAGCGGGAGGAGAGCAGTACTTC.

The chain is built from TRBV28 and TRBJ1-4; D possibly corresponds to TRBD1 (5 bases). The germline gives CDR1 MDHEN, CDR2 SYDVKM. The V and J ends lost 7 bases and 3 bases respectively, with 15 bases between them. This CDR3 contains 15 residues. The CDR3 DNA reads TGTGCCAGCACCACTCGGGGGGAGGCTAATGAAAAACTGTTTTTT. This encodes CASTTRGEANEKLFF. The full variable domain, with the rest looked up from reference TRBV28 and TRBJ1-4, is DVKVTQSSRYLVKRTGEKVFLECVQDMDHENMFWYRQDPGLGLRLIYFSYDVKMKEKGDIPEGYSVSREKKERFSLILESASTNQTSMYLCASTTRGEANEKLFFGSGTQLSVL.

The rearrangement links TRBV28 to TRBJ2-6; TRBD1 matches at 8 bases. Looked up from germline, CDR1 is MDHEN and CDR2 is SYDVKM. CDR3 length: 17 residues. V lost 5 bases, J lost 4 bases, and 10 bases stayed unmatched. The CDR3: CASSLTGASGGANVLTF. Here the CDR3 DNA reads TGTGCCAGCAGTCTGACAGGGGCCTCAGGAGGGGCCAACGTCCTGACTTTC.

Remarks on this clone: A junction end diverges from the germline sequence, so it may reflect a read error. This sequence joins TRBV19 and TRBJ2-6; D may be TRBD1 (5 bases). This CDR3 comprises 15 residues. Germline CDR1 LNHDA, CDR2 SQIVND (reference sequence). The CDR3 is CASSIGLTGANGLTF. In DNA, the CDR3 is TGTGCCAGTAGTATAGGGTTGACTGGGGCCAACGGCCTGACTTTC. Supplemented by reference TRBV19 and TRBJ2-6, the full variable domain reads DGGITQSPKYLFRKEGQNVTLSCEQNLNHDAMYWYRQDPGQGLRLIYYSQIVNDFQKGDIAEGYSVSREKKESFPLTVTSAQKNPTAFYLCASSIGLTGANGLTFGAGSRLTVL.

This clone occurred once. Relative to the germline gene, one junction end is altered; a read error may explain this. The chain couples TRBV6-5 to TRBJ2-5, with 9 bases fitting TRBD2. Gene TRBJ2-7 matches the end of the DNA better, so the J call may be wrong. Germline CDR1 is MNHEY and CDR2 is SVGAGI. CDR3 length equals 16 residues. The CDR3 spells CTSSYSIETSGYEQYF. The CDR3 bases are TGTACCAGCAGTTACTCGATCGAGACTAGCGGATACGAGCAGTACTTC.

The genes are TRBV7-9 and TRBJ1-3; the match to TRBD1 covers 12 bases. This CDR3 has 17 amino acids. V lost 8 bases and J lost 3; bases outside the gene matches: 11. Germline V CDR1 and CDR2: SEHNR, FQNEAQ (reference sequence). The CDR3: CASVPWGQGAFGNTIYF. CDR3 coding DNA: TGTGCCAGCGTACCCTGGGGACAGGGGGCCTTTGGAAACACCATATATTTT.

V is TRBV15 and J is TRBJ1-2, with TRBD1 identical over 7 bases. The CDR3 sequence is 17 residues long. With V trimmed by 0 bases and J by 4 bases, 11 bases remained unmatched. Germline CDR1 is LNHNV and CDR2 is YYDKDF (reference sequence). CDR3 sequence reads: CATSRDLVGQAGYGYTF. The DNA of the CDR3 is TGTGCCACCAGCAGAGATTTGGTTGGACAGGCGGGCTATGGCTACACCTTC.

On this clone itself: A read error may produce the germline difference seen at one junction end. The chain recombines TRBV27 with TRBJ2-7; 7 bases are a match to TRBD2. The CDR3 is 17 amino acids. The germline V gene has CDR1 MNHEY and CDR2 SMNVEV (reference sequence). The chain's CDR3 is CASSLLSWGGFSYEQCF. In nucleotides, the CDR3 is TGTGCCAGCAGTTTACTTTCGTGGGGGGGGTTTTCCTACGAGCAGTGCTTC.

This rearrangement joins TRBV7-8 to TRBJ1-1; a weak D match, TRBD1 (5 bases). The V end was cut by 3 bases, the J end by 8 bases, with 10 bases between. In germline, CDR1 is SGHVS, CDR2 FQNEAQ. This CDR3 spans 12 amino acids. The CDR3 DNA reads TGTGCCAGCAGCTTTCCGCAGGGCGAAGCTTTCTTT. Translated: CASSFPQGEAFF.

The chain joins TRBV6-1 to TRBJ1-3; D remains unclear. Germline V lookup: CDR1 MNHNS, CDR2 SASEGT. There are 13 residues in the CDR3. The V and J ends lost 6 bases and 0 bases respectively, with 6 bases between them. DNA of the CDR3: TGTGCCAGCAGACTGAACTCTGGAAACACCATATATTTT. Translated, it gives CASRLNSGNTIYF.

This clone was seen more than once but under ten times. At one end, the junction sequence differs from germline, possibly due to a read error. The chain joins TRBV28 to TRBJ2-6; 10 bases align to TRBD2. This CDR3 has 18 residues. Germline V gene lookup returns CDR1 MDHEN and CDR2 SYDVKM. The CDR3 sequence is CASSSSAGGISGANGLTF. DNA for the CDR3: TGTGCCAGCAGTTCCTCAGCGGGGGGGATCTCTGGGGCCAACGGCCTGACTTTC.

The rearrangement links TRBV11-2 to TRBJ1-1, with a tentative D call TRBD1 (6 bases). The ends were cut back, 5 bases at V and 7 bases at J, with 8 bases in the middle. From germline, CDR1 is SGHAT and CDR2 FQNNGV. CDR3 size: 11 residues. The CDR3 region is CASSHRDEAFF. Here the CDR3 DNA reads TGTGCCAGCAGCCACAGGGATGAAGCTTTCTTT.